This T cell receptor (beta chain) was observed in a study of patients and donors after allogeneic stem cell transplantation. Trimming stripped 5 bases from V and 1 base from J, with 14 bases between. The CDR3 covers 16 residues. TCRdb reprocessed the RT-PCR reads via MiXCR and lists one record per CDR3 protein. The repertoire holds about 110,000 distinct CDR3 sequences, with approximately 40% as singletons. This clonotype showed up just a few times. The TCR was taken from a human donor who was either an allogeneic HSCT recipient or a stem cell or donor lymphocyte infusion donor (not recorded which). It is not recorded whose cells these are; they may come from a transplant donor. V and J are TRBV12-3 or TRBV12-4 and TRBJ2-2; TRBD1 might be the D (5 bases). Specimen: blood, either unsorted or a sorted T cell fraction (not recorded which). The CDR3: CASSLIGRGNTGELFF. The CDR3, as DNA: TGTGCCAGCAGTCTTATTGGAAGGGGGAACACCGGGGAGCTGTTTTTT.